This T cell receptor beta chain was recovered during a study of blood T cell repertoires in COVID-19. At the level of the study: PBMCs, B-cell-depleted T cells, or T cells were the source of the cDNA or gDNA that made up the material.

Germline V gives CDR1 LGHNA, CDR2 YSLEER. Trimming shortened V by 0 bases and J by 5 bases, and 4 bases separated the two germline ends. This CDR3 has 13 residues. Sequencing was performed with immunoSEQ multiplex PCR; in TCRdb, only in-frame clones are kept and a portion is missing. The table includes roughly 200,000 clones, 80% to 90% detected once. The TCR was taken from a woman older than 75 with acute or convalescent COVID-19. The V gene is TRBV4-3, the J gene TRBJ1-4; D call uncertain. Sequencing input: peripheral blood. The chain's CDR3 is CASSQERNEKLFF. Here the CDR3 DNA reads TGCGCCAGCAGCCAAGAGAGGAATGAAAAACTGTTTTTT.